The 7 T cell receptor beta chains below come from one sample, sequenced in a study of CD8 T cells in ankylosing spondylitis. Study findings and constraints: What appeared characteristic of ankylosing spondylitis blood was a TCR beta motif of eight highly homologous variants.

Antigens for these TCRs are unknown. Via MiXCR, TCRdb re-called the 5' RACE reads, giving one row per CDR3 protein. The sample yields roughly 400,000 distinct CDR3 sequences, about 20% seen once. The sample comprised blood, either unsorted or a sorted T cell fraction (not recorded which). The receptors were gathered from a male donor with ankylosing spondylitis.

Here the CDR3 reads CASSLVTGTSGGYYEQYF. The CDR3, as DNA: TGTGCCAGCAGCTTAGTAACCGGGACTAGCGGGGGATACTACGAGCAGTACTTC. V usage is TRBV11-2 and J usage is TRBJ2-7, with TRBD2 matching over 14 bases. The V gene's germline CDR1 is SGHAT and CDR2 FQNNGV. CDR3 length: 18 amino acids. V shed 1 base and J 3 bases; nucleotides not matched to a gene: 8.

Only a few counts were recorded for this clonotype. This chain joins TRBV29-1 and TRBJ2-3; D ambiguous. The CDR3 consists of 14 residues. Germline assignment: CDR1 SQVTM and CDR2 ANQGSEA. Trimming pared 2 bases from V and 4 bases from J, leaving 13 bases between. The CDR3 region is CSVERLNWADTQYF. CDR3 sequence (DNA): TGCAGCGTTGAACGGCTTAACTGGGCAGATACGCAGTATTTT.

This clonotype turned up a few times. V gene TRBV3-1 combines with J gene TRBJ2-7; D is undetermined. Trimming shortened V by 2 bases and J by 0 bases, and 8 bases separated the two germline ends. The CDR3 spans 14 residues. Germline CDR1 reads LGHDT; CDR2 reads YNNKEL (reference sequence). CDR3 DNA: TGTGCCAGCAGCCAAAATCCCGCCTCCTACGAGCAGTACTTC. Translating gives CASSQNPASYEQYF.

The gene calls are TRBV4-2 and TRBJ2-1, with 11 nucleotides matching TRBD2. Germline assignment: CDR1 LGHNA and CDR2 YNFKEQ. The CDR3 runs to 14 residues. The trim removed 4 bases at V and 7 bases at J, leaving 3 bases unmatched. This CDR3 reads CASSPSGRFNEQFF. The CDR3 DNA sequence: TGTGCCAGCAGCCCTAGCGGGAGGTTTAATGAGCAGTTCTTC.

This rearrangement joins TRBV20-1 to TRBJ2-5; D perhaps matches TRBD2 (5 bases). The CDR3 runs to 12 residues. Trimming left V 4 bases short and J 3 bases short, with 9 bases between. Looked up from germline, CDR1 is DFQATT and CDR2 is SNEGSKA (reference sequence). In nucleotides, the CDR3 is TGCAGTGCTACTGGGCGGGAAGAGACCCAGTACTTC. Translated, it gives CSATGREETQYF.

This sequence joins TRBV28 and TRBJ2-1; weak D call: TRBD2 (6 bases). CDR1 is MDHEN, CDR2 SYDVKM, per germline. This CDR3 spans 15 amino acids. V was cut by 6 bases and J by 1 base, with 13 bases left in between. The CDR3: CASRERAWSYNEQFF. DNA for the CDR3: TGTGCCAGCAGGGAGCGGGCTTGGTCCTACAATGAGCAGTTCTTC. Looking up the rest from reference TRBV28 and TRBJ2-1 gives the full variable domain: DVKVTQSSRYLVKRTGEKVFLECVQDMDHENMFWYRQDPGLGLRLIYFSYDVKMKEKGDIPEGYSVSREKKERFSLILESASTNQTSMYLCASRERAWSYNEQFFGPGTRLTVL.

This clonotype was observed a handful of times. The chain carries TRBV9 and TRBJ2-7; D possibly corresponds to TRBD2 (5 bases). The CDR3 extends over 14 amino acids. V was trimmed by 2 bases and J by 7 bases, leaving 16 bases between them. Germline assignment: CDR1 SGDLS and CDR2 YYNGEE. The CDR3 region has the DNA TGTGCCAGCAGCGTCAACGGGGTAGCACTTGAGCAGTACTTC. Amino acid sequence: CASSVNGVALEQYF.